This TCR beta chain was sequenced during a study of patients and donors after allogeneic stem cell transplantation. There are many counts of this clonotype. TCRdb used MiXCR to reprocess the RT-PCR reads, holding one entry per CDR3 protein. The profile covers almost 90,000 distinct CDR3 sequences, with approximately 5.2% appearing a single time and about 2.8% taken by the ten largest. The J segment lost 9 bases and the V segment lost 5 bases, leaving 11 bases of the junction unmatched. Germline V gene data show CDR1 as SEHNR and CDR2 as FQNEAQ (reference sequence). The length of the CDR3 is 14 residues.

The receptor's source is a human donor who was either an allogeneic HSCT recipient or a stem cell or donor lymphocyte infusion donor (not recorded which). It is not recorded whose cells these are; they may come from a transplant donor. The sequenced sample consisted of blood, either unsorted or a sorted T cell fraction (not recorded which). The rearrangement links TRBV7-9 to TRBJ2-5; 8 nucleotides line up with TRBD2. The CDR3 loop is CASSKYSGEGPQYF. In nucleotides, the CDR3 is TGTGCCAGCAGCAAATATAGCGGGGAGGGGCCCCAGTACTTC.